Listed below are T cell receptor beta chains from one sample, sequenced in a study of breast tumors, draining lymph nodes, adjacent tissues. One entry per CDR3 protein results from TCRdb running MiXCR on the multiplex PCR reads. The sample lists about 300,000 distinct CDR3 sequences; around 31% were seen once. Material: axillary lymph node tissue. The receptor source for this set is a female donor with breast cancer. Some clones in this sample may be carry-over from other donors' samples. CDR3s include the opening cysteine and the closing phenylalanine or tryptophan. Fields, in order: CDR3 length, J gene, V gene, clone size, D gene, CDR3 DNA, CDR3 protein. A D gene is named only where the DNA matches it firmly. Clone sizes are given selectively: once, few, many, or a class where the clone is expanded.

len: 14
j_gene: TRBJ2-5
v_gene: TRBV24-1
abundance: -
d_gene: -
CDR3nt: TGTGCCAGCAGTCCGACCCTAAGGGGTGAGACCCAGTACTTC
CDR3aa: CASSPTLRGETQYF

len: 15
j_gene: TRBJ1-6
v_gene: TRBV5-4
abundance: many
d_gene: -
CDR3nt: TGTGCCAGCAGCTCTTCCATCTCCTATAATTCACCCCTCCACTTT
CDR3aa: CASSSSISYNSPLHF

len: 16
j_gene: TRBJ1-6
v_gene: TRBV4-2
abundance: many
d_gene: TRBD1
CDR3nt: TGTGCCAGCAGCCAACCTACAGGGGCCCTTAATTCACCCCTCCACTTT
CDR3aa: CASSQPTGALNSPLHF

len: 14
j_gene: TRBJ2-1
v_gene: TRBV9
abundance: many
d_gene: -
CDR3nt: TGTGCCAGCAGCGTAGAAATCGGGGGTATTGAGCAGTTCTTC
CDR3aa: CASSVEIGGIEQFF

len: 14
j_gene: TRBJ2-7
v_gene: TRBV10-2
abundance: many
d_gene: TRBD2
CDR3nt: TGCGCCAGCAGTAGACTAGCGGATACCTACGAGCAGTACTTC
CDR3aa: CASSRLADTYEQYF

len: 18
j_gene: TRBJ1-5
v_gene: TRBV2
abundance: once
d_gene: -
CDR3nt: TGTGCCAGCAGGCTGTTACACACCGGGACACCAAATAATCAGCCCCAGCATTTT
CDR3aa: CASRLLHTGTPNNQPQHF

len: 14
j_gene: TRBJ2-2
v_gene: TRBV20-1
abundance: many
d_gene: -
CDR3nt: TGCAGTGCTAAAAGGACCCGGGACGACGGGGAGCTGTTTTTT
CDR3aa: CSAKRTRDDGELFF

len: 16
j_gene: TRBJ1-6
v_gene: TRBV2
abundance: -
d_gene: -
CDR3nt: TGTGCCAGCAGAGCAGCGGGAGTTTCCTATAATTCACCCCTCCACTTT
CDR3aa: CASRAAGVSYNSPLHF

len: 14
j_gene: TRBJ2-3
v_gene: TRBV5-4
abundance: many
d_gene: TRBD2
CDR3nt: TGTGCCAGCAGTCTTGGACTAGATCTAGATACGCAGTATTTT
CDR3aa: CASSLGLDLDTQYF

len: 15
j_gene: TRBJ1-2
v_gene: TRBV9
abundance: -
d_gene: -
CDR3nt: TGTGCCAGCAGCGTAGGCCAGGGATTTAACTATGGCTACACCTTC
CDR3aa: CASSVGQGFNYGYTF

len: 14
j_gene: TRBJ2-7
v_gene: TRBV2
abundance: many
d_gene: -
CDR3nt: TGTGCCAGCAGTGAGCACCCGGGAATAGGCGAGCAGTACTTC
CDR3aa: CASSEHPGIGEQYF

len: 16
j_gene: TRBJ2-2
v_gene: TRBV6-6
abundance: -
d_gene: TRBD2
CDR3nt: TGTGCCAGCAGTCACCGATCTAGCGGGGTTACCGGGGAGCTGTTTTTT
CDR3aa: CASSHRSSGVTGELFF

len: 14
j_gene: TRBJ2-2
v_gene: TRBV10-2
abundance: -
d_gene: -
CDR3nt: TGCGCCAGCAGTGAAGGGCACAACACCGGGGAGCTGTTTTTT
CDR3aa: CASSEGHNTGELFF

len: 16
j_gene: TRBJ2-2
v_gene: TRBV11-2
abundance: once
d_gene: TRBD2
CDR3nt: TGTGCCAGCAGCCCGGGGGGGCTGCAAAACACCGGGGAGCTGTTTTTT
CDR3aa: CASSPGGLQNTGELFF

len: 16
j_gene: TRBJ2-3
v_gene: TRBV2
abundance: -
d_gene: TRBD2
CDR3nt: TGTGCCAGCAGTGAGGAGCGGGAGGGCCTCACAGATACGCAGTATTTT
CDR3aa: CASSEEREGLTDTQYF

len: 16
j_gene: TRBJ1-5
v_gene: TRBV20-1
abundance: many
d_gene: TRBD1
CDR3nt: TGCAGTGCTAGTCACAGGGGGTGGGCGAGAGGTCAGCCCCAGCATTTT
CDR3aa: CSASHRGWARGQPQHF

len: 15
j_gene: TRBJ1-1
v_gene: TRBV7-2
abundance: -
d_gene: -
CDR3nt: TGTGCCAGCAGCCCCGGGATGGACAGAAACACTGAAGCTTTCTTT
CDR3aa: CASSPGMDRNTEAFF

len: 13
j_gene: TRBJ1-3
v_gene: TRBV12-3/TRBV12-4
abundance: -
d_gene: -
CDR3nt: TGTGCCAGCAGTGTCAGCGGAGTGAACACCATATATTTT
CDR3aa: CASSVSGVNTIYF

len: 13
j_gene: TRBJ1-2
v_gene: TRBV12-3/TRBV12-4
abundance: many
d_gene: -
CDR3nt: TGTGCCAGCAGTTTAACAGAAAAATATGGCTACACCTTC
CDR3aa: CASSLTEKYGYTF

len: 20
j_gene: TRBJ2-3
v_gene: TRBV24-1
abundance: -
d_gene: TRBD2
CDR3nt: TGTGCCACCAGTGATTTGCGACAGATAGGGACTAGCGGGAGCACAGATACGCAGTATTTT
CDR3aa: CATSDLRQIGTSGSTDTQYF

len: 17
j_gene: TRBJ1-6
v_gene: TRBV20-1
abundance: many
d_gene: TRBD1
CDR3nt: TGCAGTGCTGGGGGACAGGGAAGCGGTTTCTATAATTCACCCCTCCACTTT
CDR3aa: CSAGGQGSGFYNSPLHF

len: 13
j_gene: TRBJ1-2
v_gene: TRBV7-5
abundance: many
d_gene: -
CDR3nt: -
CDR3aa: CISVSEARVGYTF

len: 16
j_gene: TRBJ2-7
v_gene: TRBV3-2
abundance: -
d_gene: -
CDR3nt: TGTGCCAGCAGCCAAGGGGACAGGGGGCACTCCTACGAGCAGTACTTC
CDR3aa: CASSQGDRGHSYEQYF

len: 14
j_gene: TRBJ1-2
v_gene: TRBV11-2
abundance: many
d_gene: -
CDR3nt: TGTGCCAGCCCCGGGGGGGGTCCGGGATATGGCTACACCTTC
CDR3aa: CASPGGGPGYGYTF

len: 14
j_gene: TRBJ2-7
v_gene: TRBV20-1
abundance: many
d_gene: -
CDR3nt: TGCAGTGCTAACGCCCAGGGGATTTCCTACGAGCAGTACTTC
CDR3aa: CSANAQGISYEQYF

len: 14
j_gene: TRBJ1-5
v_gene: TRBV19
abundance: many
d_gene: -
CDR3nt: TGTGCCAGTAGGAGCGGACACCCCAATCAGCCCCAGCATTTT
CDR3aa: CASRSGHPNQPQHF

len: 21
j_gene: TRBJ2-4
v_gene: TRBV19
abundance: -
d_gene: TRBD2
CDR3nt: TGTGCCAGTAGTAAGGCTGGACTAGCGGGAGGCGTCCTTATCGCCAAAAACATTCAGTACTTC
CDR3aa: CASSKAGLAGGVLIAKNIQYF

len: 11
j_gene: TRBJ1-1
v_gene: TRBV11-3
abundance: -
d_gene: TRBD1
CDR3nt: TGTGCCAGCGGTACAGGGGGTCCAGCTTTCTTT
CDR3aa: CASGTGGPAFF

len: 13
j_gene: TRBJ2-7
v_gene: TRBV6-1
abundance: many
d_gene: -
CDR3nt: TGTGCCAGCAGGACAGGTACATCCTACGAGCAGTACTTC
CDR3aa: CASRTGTSYEQYF

len: 18
j_gene: TRBJ1-6
v_gene: TRBV15
abundance: many
d_gene: -
CDR3nt: TGTGCCACCAGCAGAGATAAGGCCGGGAGCTCCTATAATTCACCCCTCCACTTT
CDR3aa: CATSRDKAGSSYNSPLHF

len: 13
j_gene: TRBJ1-4
v_gene: TRBV12-3/TRBV12-4
abundance: many
d_gene: -
CDR3nt: TGTGCCAGCAGCCGTCAGGGTTTTGAAAAACTGTTTTTT
CDR3aa: CASSRQGFEKLFF

len: 15
j_gene: TRBJ2-1
v_gene: TRBV7-2
abundance: few
d_gene: TRBD2
CDR3nt: TGTGCCAGCAGCCTGACTAGCGGGAGGAACAATGAGCAGTTCTTC
CDR3aa: CASSLTSGRNNEQFF

len: 15
j_gene: TRBJ1-4
v_gene: TRBV7-8
abundance: many
d_gene: -
CDR3nt: TGTGCCAGCAGCTTAGGCAGGGGTACTAATGAAAAACTGTTTTTT
CDR3aa: CASSLGRGTNEKLFF

len: 15
j_gene: TRBJ1-4
v_gene: TRBV20-1
abundance: many
d_gene: -
CDR3nt: TGCAGTGCTAGAGGGGCACAGGCTAGCTACGAAAAACTGTTTTTT
CDR3aa: CSARGAQASYEKLFF

len: 15
j_gene: TRBJ2-5
v_gene: TRBV7-2
abundance: -
d_gene: -
CDR3nt: TGTGCCAGCAGCAAGGAGGGCAGGGGCGTGGAGACCCAGTACTTC
CDR3aa: CASSKEGRGVETQYF

len: 15
j_gene: TRBJ2-1
v_gene: TRBV5-4
abundance: many
d_gene: -
CDR3nt: TGTGCCAGCAGCTTGGACAGGGGGGGCTACAATGAGCAGTTCTTC
CDR3aa: CASSLDRGGYNEQFF

len: 15
j_gene: TRBJ2-3
v_gene: TRBV7-9
abundance: many
d_gene: -
CDR3nt: TGTGCCAGCAGCTTTAGACAGTGGAATACAGATACGCAGTATTTT
CDR3aa: CASSFRQWNTDTQYF

len: 13
j_gene: TRBJ1-4
v_gene: TRBV7-9
abundance: -
d_gene: TRBD1
CDR3nt: TGTGCCATCTGGACAGGGGCACCCTACGAGGTGTTTTTT
CDR3aa: CAIWTGAPYEVFF

len: 19
j_gene: TRBJ2-1
v_gene: TRBV4-1
abundance: -
d_gene: TRBD2
CDR3nt: TGCGCCAGCAGCCAAGCTCGGGGGCCAGCGGGAGGGGTTAACAATGAGCAGCTCTTC
CDR3aa: CASSQARGPAGGVNNEQLF

len: 13
j_gene: TRBJ2-1
v_gene: TRBV11-3
abundance: many
d_gene: TRBD2
CDR3nt: TGTGCCAGCAGCTTGGGCGGGAGTTATGAGCAGTTCTTC
CDR3aa: CASSLGGSYEQFF

len: 15
j_gene: TRBJ2-1
v_gene: TRBV24-1
abundance: many
d_gene: -
CDR3nt: TGTGCCACCAGTGATTTATCGGGTAGCTACAATGAGCAGTTCTTC
CDR3aa: CATSDLSGSYNEQFF

len: 16
j_gene: TRBJ1-6
v_gene: TRBV30
abundance: -
d_gene: -
CDR3nt: TGTGCCTGGAGTCCCGGACAGAACTCCTATAATTCACCCCTCCACTTT
CDR3aa: CAWSPGQNSYNSPLHF

len: 13
j_gene: TRBJ1-2
v_gene: TRBV20-1
abundance: many
d_gene: -
CDR3nt: TGCAGTGCTAGACCATCGGGGATCTATGGCTACACCTTC
CDR3aa: CSARPSGIYGYTF

len: 14
j_gene: TRBJ2-7
v_gene: TRBV9
abundance: -
d_gene: -
CDR3nt: TGTGCCAGCAGCGTAGAGGGCCTGTGGGGCGAGCAGTACTTC
CDR3aa: CASSVEGLWGEQYF

len: 17
j_gene: TRBJ2-1
v_gene: TRBV6-6
abundance: -
d_gene: -
CDR3nt: TGTGCCAGCAGTTACTCTTTTCGTTTGACAGCCGACAATGAGCAGTTCTTC
CDR3aa: CASSYSFRLTADNEQFF

len: 19
j_gene: TRBJ2-2
v_gene: TRBV20-1
abundance: many
d_gene: TRBD2
CDR3nt: TGCAGTGCTAGTGAGACGAAAGGACTAGCGGGTATGAACACCGGGGAGCTGTTTTTT
CDR3aa: CSASETKGLAGMNTGELFF

len: 12
j_gene: TRBJ1-2
v_gene: TRBV6-6
abundance: many
d_gene: -
CDR3nt: TGTGCCAGCAGTTGGGGCGGGATAAGCTACACCTTC
CDR3aa: CASSWGGISYTF

len: 13
j_gene: TRBJ1-2
v_gene: TRBV6-1
abundance: many
d_gene: TRBD1
CDR3nt: TGTGCCAGCAGTGAAGAACAGGGGAGGGGCTACACCTTC
CDR3aa: CASSEEQGRGYTF

len: 15
j_gene: TRBJ1-3
v_gene: TRBV10-3
abundance: -
d_gene: -
CDR3nt: TGTGCCATCAGTGAGGGGGAGTTCTCTGGAAACACCATATATTTT
CDR3aa: CAISEGEFSGNTIYF

len: 14
j_gene: TRBJ2-7
v_gene: TRBV20-1
abundance: many
d_gene: -
CDR3nt: TGCAGTGCCGCGGAAGAGGGCCGTTCCTACGAGCAGTACTTC
CDR3aa: CSAAEEGRSYEQYF

len: 11
j_gene: TRBJ2-2
v_gene: TRBV27
abundance: -
d_gene: -
CDR3nt: TGTGCCAGCAAAAGGAAGGGGGAGCTGTTTTTT
CDR3aa: CASKRKGELFF

len: 15
j_gene: TRBJ2-2
v_gene: TRBV29-1
abundance: -
d_gene: TRBD2
CDR3nt: TGCAGCGTTGTACTAGCGGGAGTTTCCCCCGGGGAGCTGTTTTTT
CDR3aa: CSVVLAGVSPGELFF

len: 15
j_gene: TRBJ2-2
v_gene: TRBV7-3
abundance: many
d_gene: -
CDR3nt: TGTGCCAGCAGCTTCGGGACAACGAACACCGGGGAGCTGTTTTTT
CDR3aa: CASSFGTTNTGELFF

len: 16
j_gene: TRBJ2-2
v_gene: TRBV5-8
abundance: -
d_gene: -
CDR3nt: TGTGCCAGCAGCTTGATGTCGGGGTACGACACCGGGGAGCTGTTTTTT
CDR3aa: CASSLMSGYDTGELFF

len: 13
j_gene: TRBJ1-1
v_gene: TRBV2
abundance: -
d_gene: -
CDR3nt: TGTGCCAGCAGTGTAGAGTGGACTACTGAAGCTTTCTTT
CDR3aa: CASSVEWTTEAFF